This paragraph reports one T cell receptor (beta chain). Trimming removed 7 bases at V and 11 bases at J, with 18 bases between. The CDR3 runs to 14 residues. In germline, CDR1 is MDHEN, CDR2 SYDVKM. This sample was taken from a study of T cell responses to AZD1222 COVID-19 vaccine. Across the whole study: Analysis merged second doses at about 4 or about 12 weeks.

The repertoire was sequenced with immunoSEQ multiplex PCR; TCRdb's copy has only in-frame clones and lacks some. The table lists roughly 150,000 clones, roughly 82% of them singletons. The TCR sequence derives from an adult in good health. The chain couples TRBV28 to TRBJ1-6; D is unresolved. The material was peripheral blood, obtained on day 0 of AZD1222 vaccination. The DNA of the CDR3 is TGTGCCAGCACCAAAGCTACCGTCCTAGCACCCCTCCACTTT. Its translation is CASTKATVLAPLHF.